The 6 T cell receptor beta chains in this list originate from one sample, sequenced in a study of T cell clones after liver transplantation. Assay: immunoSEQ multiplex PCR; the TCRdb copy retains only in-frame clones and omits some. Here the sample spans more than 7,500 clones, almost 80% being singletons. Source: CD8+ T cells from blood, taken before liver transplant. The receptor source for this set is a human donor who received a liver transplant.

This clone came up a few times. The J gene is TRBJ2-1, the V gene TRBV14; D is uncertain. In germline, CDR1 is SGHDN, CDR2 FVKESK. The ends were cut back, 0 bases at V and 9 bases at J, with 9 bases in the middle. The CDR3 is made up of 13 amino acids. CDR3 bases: TGTGCCAGCAGCCAAGAAGACGTTCCTGAGCAGTTCTTC. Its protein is CASSQEDVPEQFF.

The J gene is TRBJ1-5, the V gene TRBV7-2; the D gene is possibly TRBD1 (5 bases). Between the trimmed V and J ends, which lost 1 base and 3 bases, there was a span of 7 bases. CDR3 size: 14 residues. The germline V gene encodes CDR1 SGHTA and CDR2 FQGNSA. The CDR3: CASSLEGDNQPQHF. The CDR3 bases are TGTGCCAGCAGCTTAGAAGGGGACAATCAGCCCCAGCATTTT.

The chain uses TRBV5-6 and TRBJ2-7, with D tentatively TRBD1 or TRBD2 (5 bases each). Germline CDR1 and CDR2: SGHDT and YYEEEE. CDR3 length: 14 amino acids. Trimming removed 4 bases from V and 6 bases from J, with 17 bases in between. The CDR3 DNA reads TGTGCCAGCAGCCCTGGGGACCTTCGCCGCGAGCAGTACTTC. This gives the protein CASSPGDLRREQYF.

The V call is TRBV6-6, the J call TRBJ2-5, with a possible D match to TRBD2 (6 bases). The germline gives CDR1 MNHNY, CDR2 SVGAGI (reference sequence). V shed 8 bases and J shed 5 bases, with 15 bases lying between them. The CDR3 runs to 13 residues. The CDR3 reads CASHNAAGETQYF. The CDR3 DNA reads TGTGCCAGCCACAACGCCGCGGGGGAGACCCAGTACTTC.

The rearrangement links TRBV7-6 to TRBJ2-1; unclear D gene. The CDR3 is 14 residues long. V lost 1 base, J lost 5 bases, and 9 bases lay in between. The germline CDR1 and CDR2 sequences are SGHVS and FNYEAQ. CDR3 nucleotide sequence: TGTGCCAGCAGCTTAGAGGCGGACCACAATGAGCAGTTCTTC. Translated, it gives CASSLEADHNEQFF.

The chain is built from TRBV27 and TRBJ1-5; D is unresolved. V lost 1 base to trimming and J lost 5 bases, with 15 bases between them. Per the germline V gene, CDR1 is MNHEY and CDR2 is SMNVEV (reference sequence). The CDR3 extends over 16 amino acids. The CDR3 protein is CASSLFGGIRDQPQHF. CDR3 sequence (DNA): TGTGCCAGCAGTTTATTTGGCGGAATACGAGATCAGCCCCAGCATTTT.